This is a list of T cell receptor beta chains from one sample in a study of blood T cell repertoires in COVID-19. Measured with immunoSEQ multiplex PCR; TCRdb has only the in-frame clones, and not every one. The table has 150,000 to 200,000 clones, roughly 80% seen once. The specimen was peripheral blood. These receptors were obtained from a man in his 60s with acute or convalescent COVID-19. CDR3s include the opening cysteine and the closing phenylalanine or tryptophan. Fields, in order: clone size, D gene, V gene, J gene, CDR3 DNA, CDR3 protein. A D gene is named only where the DNA matches it firmly. The size field is filled for only some rows; it gives once, few, many or a size class.

clone size: -
D gene: -
V gene: TRBV3-1/TRBV3-2
J gene: TRBJ1-5
CDR3 DNA: TGTGCCAGCAGCCCCCCCTATAGCAATCAGCCCCAGCATTTT
CDR3 protein: CASSPPYSNQPQHF

clone size: -
D gene: TRBD2
V gene: TRBV9
J gene: TRBJ2-7
CDR3 DNA: TGTGCCAGCAGCGTGGGGGGGTCAAATCTGGACGAGCAGTACTTC
CDR3 protein: CASSVGGSNLDEQYF

clone size: -
D gene: TRBD1
V gene: TRBV19
J gene: TRBJ2-7
CDR3 DNA: TGTGCCAGTAGTGCTGGACAGGACCACTCCTACGAGCAGTACTTC
CDR3 protein: CASSAGQDHSYEQYF

clone size: -
D gene: TRBD2
V gene: TRBV5-1
J gene: TRBJ2-1
CDR3 DNA: TGCGCCAGCAGAGTACTAGCGGGGGCCGGCTACAATGAGCAGTTCTTC
CDR3 protein: CASRVLAGAGYNEQFF

clone size: -
D gene: -
V gene: TRBV6-6
J gene: TRBJ1-4
CDR3 DNA: TGTGCCAGCAGTCCCCAGGGAGGTGGTGAAAAACTGTTTTTT
CDR3 protein: CASSPQGGGEKLFF

clone size: -
D gene: -
V gene: TRBV5-4
J gene: TRBJ2-7
CDR3 DNA: TGTGCCAGCAGCTTGGACAGGGGGGGGTACGAGCAGTACTTC
CDR3 protein: CASSLDRGGYEQYF

clone size: -
D gene: -
V gene: TRBV29-1
J gene: TRBJ2-1
CDR3 DNA: TGCAGCGTGAGGCTTCAGGGCGATGAGCAGTTCTTC
CDR3 protein: CSVRLQGDEQFF

clone size: -
D gene: TRBD2
V gene: TRBV3-1/TRBV3-2
J gene: TRBJ2-1
CDR3 DNA: TGTGCCAGCAGCGCTACTAGCGGGGGGATTTACAATGAGCAGTTCTTC
CDR3 protein: CASSATSGGIYNEQFF

clone size: -
D gene: -
V gene: TRBV12-3/TRBV12-4
J gene: TRBJ1-2
CDR3 DNA: TGTGCCAGCAGCTCACTAAGCTATGGCTACACCTTC
CDR3 protein: CASSSLSYGYTF

clone size: -
D gene: -
V gene: TRBV19
J gene: TRBJ2-3
CDR3 DNA: TGTGCCAGTAGTATTGGGGCTGGGGAGGCAGATACGCAGTATTTT
CDR3 protein: CASSIGAGEADTQYF

clone size: -
D gene: -
V gene: TRBV5-1
J gene: TRBJ2-7
CDR3 DNA: TGCGCCAGCAGCTCCACAGGATCCTACGAGCAGTACTTC
CDR3 protein: CASSSTGSYEQYF

clone size: few
D gene: -
V gene: TRBV19
J gene: TRBJ1-1
CDR3 DNA: TGTGCCAGTAGTACGTCCCCATACAGGAGCGGGACTGAAGCTTTCTTT
CDR3 protein: CASSTSPYRSGTEAFF

clone size: -
D gene: TRBD1
V gene: TRBV6-5
J gene: TRBJ2-7
CDR3 DNA: TGTGCCAGCAGCCCCGGACAGGCGACCTACGAGCAGTACTTC
CDR3 protein: CASSPGQATYEQYF

clone size: -
D gene: -
V gene: TRBV10-3
J gene: TRBJ1-1
CDR3 DNA: TGTGCCGTCAGGGGTACGGTAGGGGACACTGAAGCTTTCTTT
CDR3 protein: CAVRGTVGDTEAFF

clone size: -
D gene: TRBD2
V gene: TRBV5-6
J gene: TRBJ2-2
CDR3 DNA: TGTGCCAGCAGCTCGGGACTAGAACCCAATACCGGGGAGCTGTTTTTT
CDR3 protein: CASSSGLEPNTGELFF

clone size: -
D gene: -
V gene: TRBV19
J gene: TRBJ2-2
CDR3 DNA: TGTGCCAGTAGTATGGCTGGACTAGGGGGCGGGGAGCTGTTTTTT
CDR3 protein: CASSMAGLGGGELFF

clone size: -
D gene: -
V gene: TRBV5-4
J gene: TRBJ1-4
CDR3 DNA: TGTGCCAGCAGCTTGGGGGGCACAACTAATGAAAAACTGTTTTTT
CDR3 protein: CASSLGGTTNEKLFF

clone size: -
D gene: TRBD2
V gene: TRBV19
J gene: TRBJ2-5
CDR3 DNA: TGTGCCAGTAGTCCCATACCCGGGGGGGGTAATCAGGAGACCCAGTACTTC
CDR3 protein: CASSPIPGGGNQETQYF

clone size: -
D gene: -
V gene: TRBV6-5
J gene: TRBJ1-2
CDR3 DNA: TGTGCCAGCGTGCTGGAGGGCGGGTATGGCTACACCTTC
CDR3 protein: CASVLEGGYGYTF

clone size: -
D gene: -
V gene: TRBV5-1
J gene: TRBJ1-1
CDR3 DNA: TGCGCCAGCAGCTGGGGACTTTCCACTGAAGCTTTCTTT
CDR3 protein: CASSWGLSTEAFF

clone size: -
D gene: -
V gene: TRBV6-5
J gene: TRBJ1-2
CDR3 DNA: TGTGCCAGCAGCAAGGAAGGGGGAGCTAACTATGGCTACACCTTC
CDR3 protein: CASSKEGGANYGYTF

clone size: -
D gene: -
V gene: TRBV18
J gene: TRBJ2-5
CDR3 DNA: TGTGCCAGCTCACTACCGACGGCTGACAGCGAGACCCAGTACTTC
CDR3 protein: CASSLPTADSETQYF

clone size: once
D gene: -
V gene: TRBV18
J gene: TRBJ2-5
CDR3 DNA: TGTGCCAGCTCACCAAGCCGGATAGGAGTGACCCAGTACTTC
CDR3 protein: CASSPSRIGVTQYF

clone size: -
D gene: -
V gene: TRBV5-1
J gene: TRBJ1-3
CDR3 DNA: TGCGCCAGCAGCTTGGGTTATCTAGGGGCTGACTCTGGAAACACCATATATTTT
CDR3 protein: CASSLGYLGADSGNTIYF

clone size: -
D gene: -
V gene: TRBV7-2
J gene: TRBJ1-5
CDR3 DNA: TGTGCCAGCAGCCTGGGGCGCGGTCAGCCCCAGCATTTT
CDR3 protein: CASSLGRGQPQHF

clone size: -
D gene: TRBD1
V gene: TRBV28
J gene: TRBJ2-4
CDR3 DNA: TGTGCCAGCAGTGAGGGACAGGCCAAAAACATTCAGTACTTC
CDR3 protein: CASSEGQAKNIQYF

clone size: -
D gene: -
V gene: TRBV10-3
J gene: TRBJ2-3
CDR3 DNA: TGTGCCATCTCGAGGGAAAGCACAGATACGCAGTATTTT
CDR3 protein: CAISRESTDTQYF

clone size: -
D gene: TRBD1
V gene: TRBV10-3
J gene: TRBJ1-1
CDR3 DNA: TGTGCCATCAGTGAGTCCTTAACCGGGACAGGGGGATATAGGACTGAAGCTTTCTTT
CDR3 protein: CAISESLTGTGGYRTEAFF

clone size: few
D gene: -
V gene: TRBV2
J gene: TRBJ1-3
CDR3 DNA: TGTGCCAGCAGACTGACTGGAAACACCATATATTTT
CDR3 protein: CASRLTGNTIYF

clone size: -
D gene: TRBD1
V gene: TRBV6-1
J gene: TRBJ2-5
CDR3 DNA: TGTGCCAGCAGTGAAGTTTGGACAGGGGGATTAGAGACCCAGTACTTC
CDR3 protein: CASSEVWTGGLETQYF

clone size: -
D gene: -
V gene: TRBV6-4
J gene: TRBJ1-1
CDR3 DNA: TGTGCCAGCAGTCTCCAGGAGAACACTGAAGCTTTCTTT
CDR3 protein: CASSLQENTEAFF